The 6 T cell receptor beta chains given below trace back to one sample, sequenced in a study of blood T cell repertoires in COVID-19. TCRdb's copy holds only in-frame clones and misses some; the assay was immunoSEQ multiplex PCR. Among roughly 250,000 clones listed, 83% were seen once. Sequencing was carried out using PBMCs or T cells enriched from blood (not recorded which). The source of these receptors is a woman between 40 and 50 years old who had been exposed to COVID-19.

V and J are TRBV30 and TRBJ1-2; 7 bases are a match to TRBD1. The CDR3 is 12 amino acids. V dropped 3 bases and J dropped 4; count of bases not matched to a gene: 2. The V gene's germline CDR1 is GTSNPN and CDR2 SVGIG (reference sequence). CDR3 bases: TGTGCCTGGAGCAGGGGGATCTATGGCTACACCTTC. Residues: CAWSRGIYGYTF.

The genes are TRBV11-1 and TRBJ1-1; TRBD1 agrees at 7 bases. The junction had 1 base not matched to a gene; V was cut back by 5 bases and J by 1 base. This CDR3 region has 13 residues. Germline V gene sequence: CDR1 SGHAT, CDR2 FQDESV (reference sequence). This CDR3 is CASSGTANTEAFF. CDR3 DNA: TGTGCCAGCAGCGGGACAGCGAACACTGAAGCTTTCTTT.

This sequence joins TRBV20-1 and TRBJ1-5; no definite D call. CDR3 length equals 14 residues. V was cut by 3 bases and J by 1 base, with 10 bases left in between. Germline V CDR1 and CDR2: DFQATT, SNEGSKA (reference sequence). CDR3 coding DNA: TGCAGTGCTAGTGTGACAACAAGCAATCAGCCCCAGCATTTT. Translation: CSASVTTSNQPQHF.

The V gene is TRBV5-1, the J gene TRBJ2-7; 9 bases line up with TRBD2. Unmatched junction bases numbered 11, after V lost 4 bases and J lost 3 bases. This CDR3 has 16 amino acids. Germline V gives CDR1 SGHRS, CDR2 YFSETQ. CDR3 amino acids: CASSPSRGAGGYEQYF. The CDR3 DNA reads TGCGCCAGCAGCCCGTCCCGTGGAGCGGGGGGCTACGAGCAGTACTTC.

For the CDR3, the DNA is TGTGCCAGCAGCTTAGCGCGTGACTACAATGAGCAGTTCTTC. Encoded protein: CASSLARDYNEQFF. The genes are TRBV7-9 and TRBJ2-1; the D is unclear. The CDR3 has 14 residues. CDR1 SEHNR and CDR2 FQNEAQ come from the germline V gene (reference sequence). V was pared by 0 bases and J by 3 bases, with 6 bases between.

CDR3 sequence reads: CAWSPAQWREKLFF. CDR3 DNA sequence: TGTGCCTGGAGCCCCGCCCAGTGGAGGGAAAAACTGTTTTTT. The chain employs TRBV30 and TRBJ1-4, with D hard to call. The CDR3 runs 14 residues. Germline CDR1 is GTSNPN and CDR2 is SVGIG (reference sequence). Trimming removed 3 bases from V and 8 bases from J, with 16 bases in between.